This TCR beta chain was profiled in a study of OX40 agonist ivuxolimab in advanced cancers. In the study overall: Partial response was recorded in three patients: one hepatocellular carcinoma and two cutaneous melanoma cases. Study findings and constraints: The study found that CD8+ T cells averaged more expanded clones than CD4+. At doses 0.1 to 3.0 mg/kg, CD4+ and CD8+ clones expanded. Partly responding patients at 0.1-3.0 mg/kg showed some of the smallest clonal expansion.

To note about this clone: Its antigen is currently unknown.

This table comes from immunoSEQ multiplex PCR, and its TCRdb copy is limited to in-frame clones, with some not included. The sample has roughly 64,000 clones, 70% to 90% seen once. Between the trimmed V and J ends, which lost 6 bases and 1 base, there was a span of 15 bases. The germline gives CDR1 MNHEY, CDR2 SMNVEV (reference sequence). This CDR3 has 15 amino acids. The chain carries TRBV27 and TRBJ1-1; tentatively, D is TRBD1 (6 bases). The sequence came from an adult with an advanced solid tumor such as melanoma, head and neck, liver or kidney cancer. Sequencing was performed on CD4+ or CD8+ T cells sorted from blood, taken in a trial of the OX40 agonist ivuxolimab. CDR3 in DNA: TGTGCCAGCAGCTGGGGGCTCTTACCGAACACTGAAGCTTTCTTT. It translates to CASSWGLLPNTEAFF.